A selection of T cell receptor beta chains follows, all from one sample in a study of metastatic and nonmetastatic thyroid tumors. MiXCR reprocessed the PCR reads for TCRdb. The sample lists roughly 40,000 clones, roughly an eighth occurring once. What was sequenced was blood. These receptors all come from a male donor with papillary thyroid cancer or a benign thyroid nodule (not recorded which). Some clones in this sample may be carry-over from other donors' samples. CDR3s include the opening cysteine and the closing phenylalanine or tryptophan. Fields, in order: V gene, D gene, clone size, J gene, CDR3 protein, CDR3 DNA. The D gene is left open where the match is weak. A row's size may be missing; if present it is once, few, many or a size class.

>TRBV7-2|TRBD1|many|TRBJ1-5
CASSLGTGRNQPQHF
TGTGCCAGCAGCCTGGGGACAGGTCGCAATCAGCCCCAGCATTTT
>TRBV11-2|NA|many|TRBJ2-1
CASSMGDYNEQFF
TGTGCCAGCAGCATGGGGGATTACAATGAGCAGTTCTTC
>TRBV6-1|NA|NA|TRBJ2-1
CASSRDYPYYNEQFF
TGTGCCAGCAGTCGAGACTACCCCTACTACAATGAGCAGTTCTTC
>TRBV7-2|NA|many|TRBJ1-5
CASSLGLGEPQHF
TGTGCCAGCAGCTTGGGCCTGGGGGAGCCCCAGCATTTT
>TRBV6-5|NA|few|TRBJ2-2
CASSYAWDTGELFF
TGTGCCAGCAGTTACGCCTGGGACACCGGGGAGCTGTTTTTT
>TRBV6-1|TRBD1|medium-sized|TRBJ1-6
CASSLGGQSNSPLHF
TGTGCCAGCAGTTTGGGGGGACAGTCGAATTCACCCCTCCACTTT
>TRBV7-9|NA|many|TRBJ1-2
CASSLAGDYGYTF
TGTGCCAGCAGCTTGGCAGGAGACTATGGCTACACCTTC
>TRBV24-1|NA|many|TRBJ2-7
CATSDLRDRRPSEQYF
TGTGCCACCAGTGATTTGAGGGACCGCCGCCCTTCCGAGCAGTACTTC
>TRBV24-1|NA|NA|TRBJ1-5
CATSDSGHASNHPQHF
TGTGCCACCAGTGATTCCGGACATGCTAGCAATCATCCCCAGCATTTT
>TRBV19|NA|few|TRBJ1-2
CASRSGTFYGYTF
TGTGCCAGCAGATCCGGGACTTTCTATGGGTACACCTTC
>TRBV6-2/TRBV6-3|NA|many|TRBJ2-6
CASSYEFSGANVLTF
TGTGCCAGCAGTTACGAGTTCTCTGGGGCCAACGTCCTGACTTTC
>TRBV5-1|TRBD2|NA|TRBJ2-3
CASSLEGTSADTQYF
TGCGCCAGCAGCTTGGAAGGGACTAGCGCAGATACGCAGTATTTT